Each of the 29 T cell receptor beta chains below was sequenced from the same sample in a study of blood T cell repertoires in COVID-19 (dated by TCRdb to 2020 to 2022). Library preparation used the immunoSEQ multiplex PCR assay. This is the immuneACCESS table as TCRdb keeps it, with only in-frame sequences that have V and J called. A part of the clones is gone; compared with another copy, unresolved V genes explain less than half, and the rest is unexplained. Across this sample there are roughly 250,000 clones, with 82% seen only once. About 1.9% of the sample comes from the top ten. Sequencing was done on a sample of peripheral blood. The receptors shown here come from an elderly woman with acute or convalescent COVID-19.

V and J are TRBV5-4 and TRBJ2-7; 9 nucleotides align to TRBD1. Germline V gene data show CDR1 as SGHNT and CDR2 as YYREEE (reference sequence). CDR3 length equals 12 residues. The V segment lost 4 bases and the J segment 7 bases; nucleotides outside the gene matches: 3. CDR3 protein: CASSTGQGEQYF. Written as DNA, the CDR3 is TGTGCCAGCAGCACGGGACAGGGTGAGCAGTACTTC.

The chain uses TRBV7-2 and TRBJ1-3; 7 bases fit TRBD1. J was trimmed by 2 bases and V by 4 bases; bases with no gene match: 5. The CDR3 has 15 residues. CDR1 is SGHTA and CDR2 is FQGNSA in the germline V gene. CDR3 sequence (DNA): TGTGCCAGCAGCTCGTCAGGGGGAGCTGGAAACACCATATATTTT. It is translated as CASSSSGGAGNTIYF.

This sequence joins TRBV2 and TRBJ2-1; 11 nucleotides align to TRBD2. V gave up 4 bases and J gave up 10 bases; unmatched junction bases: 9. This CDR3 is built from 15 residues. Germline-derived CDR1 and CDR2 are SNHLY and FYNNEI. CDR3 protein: CASSVSPLAGAEQFF. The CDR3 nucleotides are TGTGCCAGCAGTGTGTCTCCACTAGCGGGGGCCGAGCAGTTCTTC. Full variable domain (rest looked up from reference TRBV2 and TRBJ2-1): EPEVTQTPSHQVTQMGQEVILRCVPISNHLYFYWYRQILGQKVEFLVSFYNNEISEKSEIFDDQFSVERPDGSNFTLKIRSTKLEDSAMYFCASSVSPLAGAEQFFGPGTRLTVL.

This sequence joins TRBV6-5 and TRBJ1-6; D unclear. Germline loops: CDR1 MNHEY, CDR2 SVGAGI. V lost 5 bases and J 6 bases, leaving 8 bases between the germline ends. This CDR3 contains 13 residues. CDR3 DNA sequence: TGTGCCAGCAGTCAACAGAGTAATTCACCCCTCCACTTT. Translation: CASSQQSNSPLHF.

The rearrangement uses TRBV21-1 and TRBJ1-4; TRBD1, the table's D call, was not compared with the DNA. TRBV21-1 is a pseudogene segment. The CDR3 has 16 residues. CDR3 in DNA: TGTGCCAGCAGCAATACTCGACAGGGGTGTAATGAAAAACTGTTTTTT. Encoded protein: CASSNTRQGCNEKLFF.

In nucleotides, the CDR3 is TGTGCCAGCAGTACCCGGACAGGGGCAAATACGCAGTATTTT. Its translation: CASSTRTGANTQYF. The chain joins TRBV28 to TRBJ2-3, with 9 nucleotides matching TRBD1. This CDR3 has 14 residues. Trimming took 5 bases from V and 7 from J; bases not matched to a gene: 7. In germline, CDR1 is MDHEN, CDR2 SYDVKM. The complete variable domain, with remaining parts taken from reference TRBV28 and TRBJ2-3, reads DVKVTQSSRYLVKRTGEKVFLECVQDMDHENMFWYRQDPGLGLRLIYFSYDVKMKEKGDIPEGYSVSREKKERFSLILESASTNQTSMYLCASSTRTGANTQYFGPGTRLTVL.

CDR3 sequence: CASSPRTSGGGDEQFF. CDR3 nucleotide sequence: TGTGCCAGCAGCCCCCGGACTAGCGGGGGGGGAGATGAGCAGTTCTTC. The chain carries TRBV7-8 and TRBJ2-1; the match to TRBD2 covers 15 bases. The CDR3 contains 16 residues. CDR1 SGHVS and CDR2 FQNEAQ come from the germline V gene. The V gene end was trimmed by 5 bases and the J gene end by 8 bases; junction bases not matched to a gene: 7.

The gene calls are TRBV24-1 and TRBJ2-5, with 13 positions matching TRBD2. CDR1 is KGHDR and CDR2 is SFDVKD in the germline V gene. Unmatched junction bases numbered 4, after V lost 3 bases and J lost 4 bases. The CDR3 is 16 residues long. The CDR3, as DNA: TGTGCCACCAGTGATCTCCGACTAGCGGGAGGAGAGACCCAGTACTTC. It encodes CATSDLRLAGGETQYF.

CDR3 nucleotides: TGTGCCAGCGCCTCTAGAAACGGGGAGCTGTTTTTT. Its translation is CASASRNGELFF. This chain joins TRBV7-9 and TRBJ2-2; D is unclear. Trimming shortened V by 8 bases and J by 7 bases, and 11 bases separated the two germline ends. Per the germline V gene, CDR1 is SEHNR and CDR2 is FQNEAQ (reference sequence). The CDR3 spans 12 residues.

The CDR3 here is CASNKGRAEAFF. The CDR3 DNA sequence: TGTGCCAGTAATAAGGGCAGGGCTGAAGCTTTCTTT. The gene calls are TRBV19 and TRBJ1-1; D possibly corresponds to TRBD1 (5 bases). The CDR3 consists of 12 residues. Per the germline V gene, CDR1 is LNHDA and CDR2 is SQIVND (reference sequence). Trimming removed 7 bases from V and 6 bases from J, with 12 bases in between.

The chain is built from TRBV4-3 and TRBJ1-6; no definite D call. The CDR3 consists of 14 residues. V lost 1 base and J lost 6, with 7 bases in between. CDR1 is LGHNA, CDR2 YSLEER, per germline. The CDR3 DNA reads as TGCGCCAGCAGCCAAGTACAGATTAATTCACCCCTCCACTTT. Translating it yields CASSQVQINSPLHF.

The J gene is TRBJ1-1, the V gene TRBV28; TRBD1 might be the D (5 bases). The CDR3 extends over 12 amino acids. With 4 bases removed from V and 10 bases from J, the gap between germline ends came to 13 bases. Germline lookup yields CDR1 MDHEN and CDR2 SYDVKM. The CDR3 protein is CASSSGLLTAFF. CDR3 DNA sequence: TGTGCCAGCAGTTCGGGACTCTTGACAGCTTTCTTT.

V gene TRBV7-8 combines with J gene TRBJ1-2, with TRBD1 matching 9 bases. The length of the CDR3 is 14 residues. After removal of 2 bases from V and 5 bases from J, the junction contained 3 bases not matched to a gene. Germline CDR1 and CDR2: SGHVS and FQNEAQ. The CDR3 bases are TGTGCCAGCAGCTTAACCGACAGGGGGTATGGCTACACCTTC. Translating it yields CASSLTDRGYGYTF.

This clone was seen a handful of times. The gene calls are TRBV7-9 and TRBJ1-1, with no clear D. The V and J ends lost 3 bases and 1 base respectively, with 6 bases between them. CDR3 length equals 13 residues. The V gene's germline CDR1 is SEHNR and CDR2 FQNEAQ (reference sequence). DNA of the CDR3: TGTGCCAGCAGCTTTACACCGAACACTGAAGCTTTCTTT. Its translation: CASSFTPNTEAFF.

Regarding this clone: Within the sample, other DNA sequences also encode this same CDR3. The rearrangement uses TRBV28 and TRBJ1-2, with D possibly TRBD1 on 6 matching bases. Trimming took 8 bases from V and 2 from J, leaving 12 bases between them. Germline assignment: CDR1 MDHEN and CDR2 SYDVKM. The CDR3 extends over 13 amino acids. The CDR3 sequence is CASRTGGNYGYTF. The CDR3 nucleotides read TGTGCCAGCCGAACTGGGGGCAACTATGGCTACACCTTC.

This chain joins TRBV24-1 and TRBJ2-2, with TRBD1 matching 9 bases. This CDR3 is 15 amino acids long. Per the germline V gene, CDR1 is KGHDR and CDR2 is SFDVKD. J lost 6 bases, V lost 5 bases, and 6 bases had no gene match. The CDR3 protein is CATSGGTGRSGELFF. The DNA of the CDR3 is TGTGCCACCAGTGGCGGGACAGGGAGATCCGGGGAGCTGTTTTTT.

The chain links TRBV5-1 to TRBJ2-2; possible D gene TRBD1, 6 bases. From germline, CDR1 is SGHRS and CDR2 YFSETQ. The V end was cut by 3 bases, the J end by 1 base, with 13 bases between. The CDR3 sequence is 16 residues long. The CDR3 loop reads CASSSPDRENTGELFF. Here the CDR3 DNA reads TGCGCCAGCAGCTCTCCGGACAGAGAGAACACCGGGGAGCTGTTTTTT.

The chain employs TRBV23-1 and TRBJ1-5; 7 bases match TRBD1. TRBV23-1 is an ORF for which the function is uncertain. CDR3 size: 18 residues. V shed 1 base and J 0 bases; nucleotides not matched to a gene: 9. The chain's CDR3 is CASSQFSGQTDSNQPQHF. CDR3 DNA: TGCGCCAGCAGTCAATTCTCGGGACAGACTGATAGCAATCAGCCCCAGCATTTT.

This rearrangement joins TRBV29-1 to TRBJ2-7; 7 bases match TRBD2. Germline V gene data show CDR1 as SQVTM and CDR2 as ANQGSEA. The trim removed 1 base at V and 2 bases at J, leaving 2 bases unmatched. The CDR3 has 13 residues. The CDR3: CSVEGGRAYEQYF. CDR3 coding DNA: TGCAGCGTTGAAGGAGGGAGGGCCTACGAGCAGTACTTC.

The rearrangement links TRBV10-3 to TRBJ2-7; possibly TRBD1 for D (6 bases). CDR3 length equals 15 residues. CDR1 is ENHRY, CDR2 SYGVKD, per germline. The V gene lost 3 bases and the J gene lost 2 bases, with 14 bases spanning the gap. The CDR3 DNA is TGTGCCATCAGTGAATCAACAGGGATAACCTACGAGCAGTACTTC. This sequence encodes CAISESTGITYEQYF.

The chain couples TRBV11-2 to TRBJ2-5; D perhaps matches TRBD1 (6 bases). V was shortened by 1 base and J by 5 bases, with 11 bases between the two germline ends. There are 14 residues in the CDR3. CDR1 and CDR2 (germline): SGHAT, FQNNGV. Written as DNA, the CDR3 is TGTGCCAGCAGCTTAGCCGGGACACTGGAGACCCAGTACTTC. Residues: CASSLAGTLETQYF.

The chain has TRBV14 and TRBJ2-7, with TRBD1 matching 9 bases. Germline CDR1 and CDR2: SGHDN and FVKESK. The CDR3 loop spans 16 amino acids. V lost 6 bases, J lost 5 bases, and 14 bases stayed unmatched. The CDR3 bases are TGTGCCAGCAGTCCCGGGACAGGGAGTTTGAGGGACGAGCAGTACTTC. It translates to CASSPGTGSLRDEQYF.

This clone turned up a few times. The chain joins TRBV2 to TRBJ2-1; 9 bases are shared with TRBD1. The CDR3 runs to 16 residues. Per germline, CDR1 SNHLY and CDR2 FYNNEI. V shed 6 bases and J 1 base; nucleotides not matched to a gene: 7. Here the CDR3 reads CASRKQGASSYNEQFF. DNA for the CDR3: TGTGCCAGCAGAAAACAGGGGGCGAGTTCCTACAATGAGCAGTTCTTC.

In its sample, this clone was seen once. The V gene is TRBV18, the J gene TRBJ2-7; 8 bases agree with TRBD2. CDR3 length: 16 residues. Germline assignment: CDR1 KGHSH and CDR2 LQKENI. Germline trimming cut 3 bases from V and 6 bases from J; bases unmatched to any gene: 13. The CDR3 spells CASSPPRAGGRGEQYF. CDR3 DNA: TGTGCCAGCTCACCCCCCCGGGCGGGGGGACGGGGCGAGCAGTACTTC.

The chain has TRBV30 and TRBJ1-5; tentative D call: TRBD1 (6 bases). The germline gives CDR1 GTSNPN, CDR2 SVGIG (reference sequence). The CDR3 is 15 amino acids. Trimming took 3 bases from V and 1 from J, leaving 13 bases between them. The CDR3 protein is CAWRAPQGSNQPQHF. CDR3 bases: TGTGCCTGGAGGGCTCCCCAGGGGAGCAATCAGCCCCAGCATTTT.

CDR3 sequence (DNA): TGTGCCAGCAGCTCCCCGGGACAGGTTCCTTACGAGCAGTACTTC. The encoded protein is CASSSPGQVPYEQYF. The chain has TRBV7-9 and TRBJ2-7, with 8 bases aligning to TRBD1. Germline loops: CDR1 SEHNR, CDR2 FQNEAQ (reference sequence). The trim removed 4 bases at V and 4 bases at J, leaving 9 bases unmatched. The CDR3 totals 15 residues.

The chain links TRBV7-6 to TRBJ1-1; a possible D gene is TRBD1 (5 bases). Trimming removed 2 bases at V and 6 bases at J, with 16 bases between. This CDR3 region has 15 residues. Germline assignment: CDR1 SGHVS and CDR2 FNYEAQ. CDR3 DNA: TGTGCCAGCAGCTTACGTACTTCGGGGGGATCTGAAGCTTTCTTT. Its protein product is CASSLRTSGGSEAFF.

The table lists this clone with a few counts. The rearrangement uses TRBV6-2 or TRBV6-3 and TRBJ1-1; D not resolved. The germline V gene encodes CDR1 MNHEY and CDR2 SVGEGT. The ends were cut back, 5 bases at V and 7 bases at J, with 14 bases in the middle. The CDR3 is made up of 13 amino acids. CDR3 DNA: TGTGCCAGCAGTGTCGACGGGAGCCGTGAAGCTTTCTTT. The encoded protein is CASSVDGSREAFF.

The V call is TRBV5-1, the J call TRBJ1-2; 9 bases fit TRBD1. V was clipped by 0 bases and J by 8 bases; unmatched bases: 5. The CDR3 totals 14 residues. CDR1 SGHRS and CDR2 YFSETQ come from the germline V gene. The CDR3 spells CASSLGTGESGYTF. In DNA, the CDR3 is TGCGCCAGCAGCTTGGGGACAGGGGAGAGCGGCTACACCTTC.